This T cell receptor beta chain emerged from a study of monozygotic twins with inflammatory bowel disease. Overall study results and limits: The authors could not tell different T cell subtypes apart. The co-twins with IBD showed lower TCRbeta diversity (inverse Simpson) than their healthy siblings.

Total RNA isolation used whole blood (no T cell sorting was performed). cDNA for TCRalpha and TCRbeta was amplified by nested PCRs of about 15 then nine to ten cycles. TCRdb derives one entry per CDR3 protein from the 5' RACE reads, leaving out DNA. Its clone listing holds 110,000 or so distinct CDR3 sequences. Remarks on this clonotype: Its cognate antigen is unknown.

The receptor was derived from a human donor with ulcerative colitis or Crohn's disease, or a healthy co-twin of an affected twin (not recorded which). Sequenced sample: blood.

The CDR3 reads CASSPTAYSGNTIYF. The chain couples TRBV7-2 to TRBJ1-3. Germline loops: CDR1 SGHTA, CDR2 FQGNSA. The CDR3 totals 15 residues.